This T cell receptor (beta chain) is from a study of neurological immune-mediated disorders. Study details: The disease course was relapsing-remitting in roughly 30 and secondary progressive in about 9% of the 34 multiple sclerosis patients. Study results and caveats: When repertoires were grouped phylogenetically, those of 18 of 34 multiple sclerosis patients fell into one related-CDR3 cluster, a possible signature.

In this sample, this clonotype turned up many times. Its antigen is unidentified. The authors made cDNA by 5'RACE with 10-nucleotide random UMIs. MiXCR was run by TCRdb on the 5' RACE reads, yielding one entry per CDR3 protein. The sample has about 65,000 distinct CDR3 sequences, approximately 4.2% seen once; the top ten hold around 2.6%. There are 12 residues in the CDR3. Trimming took off 7 bases at V and 1 base at J, with 7 bases between the two ends. This chain links TRBV12-3 or TRBV12-4 with TRBJ1-1; D uncertain. The sample was PBMCs. The TCR originated in a man between 45 and 60 years old with multiple sclerosis. The DNA for the CDR3 is TGTGCCAGCACTCCAGCGAACACTGAAGCTTTCTTT. Its protein is CASTPANTEAFF.